This TCR beta chain was documented in a study of blood T cell repertoires in COVID-19. Study details: Collection of acute and convalescent COVID-19 samples took place in the United States, Italy and Spain. In each case, the material was cDNA or gDNA derived from T cells, B-cell-depleted T cells, or PBMCs.

Seattle's cohort entered during active infection and was followed longitudinally. Methods used by the authors: Using reference gene primer amplification, nucleated cell counts were estimated. Measured with immunoSEQ multiplex PCR; TCRdb has only the in-frame clones, and not every one. That table gives V, J and clone size, and the DNA gave D and trimming. The sample carries under 250,000 clones, roughly 88% recorded once. Input material: peripheral blood. This TCR derives from a man over 45 with COVID-19, enrolled during active disease.

The CDR3 coding sequence is TGCGCCAGCAGCTTGGACGCGGAGGGGACCTACGAGCAGTACTTC. Translated: CASSLDAEGTYEQYF. The chain links TRBV5-1 to TRBJ2-7, with a tentative D call TRBD2 (6 bases). The V end was cut by 0 bases, the J end by 2 bases, with 12 bases between. The V gene's germline CDR1 is SGHRS and CDR2 YFSETQ. The CDR3 is made up of 15 amino acids. The full variable domain, rest sourced from reference TRBV5-1 and TRBJ2-7, is KAGVTQTPRYLIKTRGQQVTLSCSPISGHRSVSWYQQTPGQGLQFLFEYFSETQRNKGNFPGRFSGRQFSNSRSEMNVSTLELGDSALYLCASSLDAEGTYEQYFGPGTRLTVT.